One TCR beta chain is described in this entry. This specimen comes from a study of blood T cells in healthy people across ages. V was trimmed by 3 bases and J by 1 base, leaving 12 bases between them. This CDR3 spans 15 amino acids. Germline V CDR1 and CDR2: ENHRY, SYGVKD. A sample-barcoded 5' primer and a J-beta primer mix were used in a second PCR of about 6 to 11 cycles. MiXCR, applied by TCRdb to the 5' RACE reads, yields one record per CDR3 protein. The sample holds roughly 800,000 distinct CDR3 sequences; roughly 50% are singletons and the top ten take around 41%. The genes are TRBV10-3 and TRBJ1-1; D is possibly TRBD1 (5 bases). The TCR comes from an elderly man in good health. Source material: blood. The CDR3 region is CAISDPKGRNTEAFF. The CDR3 DNA follows: TGTGCCATCAGTGACCCGAAGGGGAGGAACACTGAAGCTTTCTTT.